This TCR beta chain stems from a study of T cell responses to AZD1222 COVID-19 vaccine. General study findings and limits: There were repertoire samples only from the period after the peak T cell response. Unmutated variant regions are reportedly the target of nearly half of TCRs that are spike-specific. Mostly white British, mostly female donors; authors suggested clonal diversity may be underestimated. Across spike, vaccine-associated CD4 TCRs were found, dominant at 160-218 and 743-854.

This clone showed up just a few times. Its antigen remains unidentified. V was pared by 7 bases and J by 1 base, with 6 bases of the junction left unmatched. CDR3 length: 14 amino acids. Germline V lookup: CDR1 SNHLY, CDR2 FYNNEI. Using immunoSEQ multiplex PCR, the repertoire was profiled, and TCRdb retains in-frame clones only, with some absent. The sample yields 85,000 to 130,000 clones, around 89% seen once. The origin of this receptor is an adult in good health. Sequencing used peripheral blood, obtained on day 0 of AZD1222 vaccination. The chain has TRBV2 and TRBJ1-1; 7 positions match TRBD1. The CDR3 bases are TGTGCCAGCACCAGGGGGACAGCGAACACTGAAGCTTTCTTT. It translates to CASTRGTANTEAFF.